The 11 T cell receptor beta chains below all came from one sample that was sequenced in a study of blood T cell repertoires in COVID-19. Repertoires were generated with immunoSEQ multiplex PCR, while TCRdb's copy carries only in-frame clones and drops some. The repertoire holds 200,000 to 300,000 clones, with approximately 84% as singletons. Sequencing was carried out using peripheral blood. Source of these receptors: a man in his fifties with acute or convalescent COVID-19.

The CDR3 protein is CASSGGQGGYREKLFF. The CDR3 DNA sequence: TGTGCCAGCAGCGGCGGACAGGGCGGGTATCGGGAAAAACTGTTTTTT. The V call is TRBV9, the J call TRBJ1-4; 8 bases agree with TRBD1. This CDR3 is built from 16 residues. Trimming at V came to 3 bases and at J to 8 bases, leaving 12 bases not matched to a gene. Germline lookup yields CDR1 SGDLS and CDR2 YYNGEE.

This sequence joins TRBV2 and TRBJ1-6, with 9 bases lining up with TRBD1. CDR3 length equals 16 residues. The germline gives CDR1 SNHLY, CDR2 FYNNEI. The V gene end was trimmed by 7 bases and the J gene end by 2 bases; junction bases not matched to a gene: 6. The CDR3 nucleotides are TGTGCCAGCAACCTACAGGGGGCCACCTATAATTCACCCCTCCACTTT. This gives the protein CASNLQGATYNSPLHF.

This chain links TRBV15 with TRBJ2-1, with D perhaps matching TRBD1 (6 bases). Trimming shortened V by 5 bases and J by 8 bases, and 22 bases separated the two germline ends. This CDR3 is built from 16 residues. Germline V gene sequence: CDR1 LNHNV, CDR2 YYDKDF (reference sequence). This CDR3 reads CATSLNKGQGRDEQFF. The CDR3 nucleotides read TGTGCCACCAGCCTAAACAAGGGACAAGGACGCGATGAGCAGTTCTTC.

A remark on this clone: The same CDR3 also results from other DNA sequences found in this sample. J is TRBJ2-1 and V is TRBV5-1, with 7 positions matching TRBD2. Germline V CDR1 and CDR2: SGHRS, YFSETQ. With V trimmed by 0 bases and J by 2 bases, 2 bases remained unmatched. The CDR3 is 15 residues long. The CDR3 protein is CASSLEAGPYNEQFF. DNA for the CDR3: TGCGCCAGCAGCTTGGAAGCGGGACCCTACAATGAGCAGTTCTTC.

A single count supports this clone. V is TRBV9 and J is TRBJ1-2; the D gene is possibly TRBD1 (5 bases). Between the trimmed V and J ends, which lost 3 bases and 4 bases, there was a span of 16 bases. The CDR3 spans 15 residues. Germline V gives CDR1 SGDLS, CDR2 YYNGEE. The CDR3 is CASSEETDSRYGYTF. The CDR3 region has the DNA TGTGCCAGCAGCGAAGAGACAGATTCACGCTATGGCTACACCTTC.

The rearrangement links TRBV10-1 to TRBJ2-1; TRBD2 agrees at 11 bases. V was clipped by 4 bases and J by 6 bases; unmatched bases: 8. Looked up from germline, CDR1 is WNHNN and CDR2 is SYGVQD (reference sequence). This CDR3 spans 16 amino acids. The CDR3 spells CASSGNLAGGANEQFF. As DNA, the CDR3 is TGCGCCAGCAGTGGAAATCTAGCGGGGGGTGCCAATGAGCAGTTCTTC.

Many counts were recorded for this clone. The rearrangement joins TRBV7-9 to TRBJ2-7; tentative D call: TRBD2 (5 bases). Germline V lookup: CDR1 SEHNR, CDR2 FQNEAQ (reference sequence). V lost 11 bases, J lost 2 bases, and 13 bases lay in between. There are 12 residues in the CDR3. Here the CDR3 DNA reads TGTGCCTCCACGGACTCGACCTACGAGCAGTACTTC. Translated: CASTDSTYEQYF.

A note on this clone: This specimen includes other DNA sequences encoding the same CDR3. This rearrangement joins TRBV4-1 to TRBJ2-3; 8 bases map to TRBD1. The junction had 9 bases not matched to a gene; V was cut back by 1 base and J by 3 bases. Per the germline V gene, CDR1 is MGHRA and CDR2 is YSYEKL. The length of the CDR3 is 17 residues. CDR3 region: CASSQGGAGGGTDTQYF. The CDR3 DNA reads as TGCGCCAGCAGCCAAGGCGGGGCAGGGGGCGGGACAGATACGCAGTATTTT.

A single count supports this clone. V usage is TRBV7-3 and J usage is TRBJ2-3; the match to TRBD1 covers 9 bases. The CDR3 runs to 16 residues. V shed 4 bases and J 3 bases; nucleotides not matched to a gene: 8. Germline CDR1 is SGHTA and CDR2 is FQGTGA. CDR3 bases: TGTGCCAGCAGCTCTACGGACAGGGGTGGGACAGATACGCAGTATTTT. Its translation: CASSSTDRGGTDTQYF.

The CDR3 nucleotides are TGTGCCAGCAGTTTATCCCCCCGGGGAAATTCTGGAAACACCATATATTTT. Protein sequence: CASSLSPRGNSGNTIYF. The chain links TRBV27 to TRBJ1-3; no clear D gene. The germline gives CDR1 MNHEY, CDR2 SMNVEV (reference sequence). The CDR3 covers 17 residues. V lost 0 bases and J lost 1, with 13 bases in between.

This clone occurred once. J is TRBJ1-1 and V is TRBV6-6, with D perhaps TRBD1 (6 bases). The CDR3 loop spans 13 amino acids. The V end lost 0 bases, the J end lost 4 bases, and 6 bases lay between the germline ends. The germline V gene encodes CDR1 MNHNY and CDR2 SVGAGI (reference sequence). In DNA, the CDR3 is TGTGCCAGCAGTTACTCAGGGGGCACTGAAGCTTTCTTT. Translation: CASSYSGGTEAFF.